What follows are 32 T cell receptor beta chains derived from one specimen sequenced in a study of diagnostic markers for celiac disease. Reanalyzing the reads, TCRdb keeps one entry per CDR3 protein, without DNA. Listed are around 7,500 distinct CDR3 sequences; 6.3% falls within the top ten. The specimen sequenced was either unsorted cells or a sorted T cell fraction (not recorded which). These receptors came from a human donor. This table probably holds off-target reads from a library built for another chain.

By frequency, this clonotype registers medium-sized. V gene TRBV4-3 combines with J gene TRBJ2-1. The CDR3 loop spans 13 amino acids. From germline, CDR1 is LGHNA and CDR2 YSLEER. CDR3 in amino acids: CASSPDVMDEQFF.

The chain joins TRBV7-2 to TRBJ2-5; the D call from TCRdb, TRBD2, cannot be confirmed without DNA. The CDR3 is 16 amino acids. CDR1 is SGHTA and CDR2 is FQGNSA in the germline V gene. The CDR3 sequence is CASRSRLAGTGETQYF.

Considering frequency, this clonotype is medium-sized (0.01 to 0.1%). The J gene is TRBJ1-1, the V gene TRBV5-6; TCRdb indicates TRBD1, and absent DNA this call remains unverified. CDR1 is SGHDT and CDR2 is YYEEEE in the germline V gene. The CDR3 runs 14 residues. The CDR3: CASSLIGVNTEAFF.

This clonotype is identified as medium-sized from frequency. The chain links TRBV5-1 to TRBJ1-5. The CDR3 is 13 residues long. The germline V gene has CDR1 SGHRS and CDR2 YFSETQ. The CDR3 protein is CASSWLSNQPQHF.

By frequency, this clonotype registers medium-sized. The chain employs TRBV20-1 and TRBJ1-2; no DNA is available, so the TRBD1 call from TCRdb remains unchecked. Germline CDR1 reads DFQATT; CDR2 reads SNEGSKA (reference sequence). The CDR3 length is 12 residues. The CDR3 region is CSASLRDYGYTF.

This clonotype is labeled medium-sized (0.01 to 0.1%) based on frequency. This chain joins TRBV3-1 and TRBJ1-2. Germline assignment: CDR1 LGHDT and CDR2 YNNKEL (reference sequence). CDR3 length: 13 amino acids. This CDR3 is CASSQGPGGGYTF.

The chain recombines TRBV20-1 with TRBJ2-7; the D call from TCRdb, TRBD2, cannot be confirmed without DNA. Germline-derived CDR1 and CDR2 are DFQATT and SNEGSKA (reference sequence). This CDR3 is built from 15 residues. The CDR3 here is CSARPPLAPPYEQYF.

The chain combines TRBV29-1 with TRBJ1-2. Germline V gene lookup returns CDR1 SQVTM and CDR2 ANQGSEA. The CDR3 length is 15 residues. CDR3: CSVEAIPALNYGYTF.

The chain is built from TRBV27 and TRBJ2-7; TCRdb indicates TRBD1, and absent DNA this call remains unverified. This CDR3 contains 13 residues. Germline assignment: CDR1 MNHEY and CDR2 SMNVEV (reference sequence). This CDR3 is CASAWDARYEQYF.

V is TRBV28 and J is TRBJ1-6. Germline V gene lookup returns CDR1 MDHEN and CDR2 SYDVKM. CDR3 length: 15 residues. Here the CDR3 reads CASSSLGREESPLHF.

The chain has TRBV6-5 and TRBJ2-3; TCRdb proposes TRBD2, but this gene call is untestable without DNA. In germline, CDR1 is MNHEY, CDR2 SVGAGI. The CDR3 runs 15 residues. The CDR3 loop is CASSNSGGSPDTQYF.

This sequence joins TRBV7-8 and TRBJ2-1; TCRdb names TRBD1, which stays unverified in the absence of DNA. CDR3 length: 12 amino acids. CDR1 is SGHVS and CDR2 is FQNEAQ in the germline V gene. CDR3 residues: CASSLSRGEQFF. The full variable domain, with the rest looked up from reference TRBV7-8 and TRBJ2-1, is GAGVSQSPRYKVAKRGQDVALRCDPISGHVSLFWYQQALGQGPEFLTYFQNEAQLDKSGLPSDRFFAERPEGSVSTLKIQRTQQEDSAVYLCASSLSRGEQFFGPGTRLTVL.

This rearrangement joins TRBV6-6 to TRBJ2-3; absent DNA, TCRdb's TRBD1 call cannot be checked. CDR3 size: 14 residues. Germline CDR1 is MNHNY and CDR2 is SVGAGI (reference sequence). The CDR3 sequence is CASRRGQGTDTQYF.

By frequency, this clonotype is medium-sized. V and J are TRBV4-2 and TRBJ1-1; without DNA, the TCRdb call of TRBD1 cannot be checked. The CDR3 sequence is 15 residues long. Per the germline V gene, CDR1 is LGHNA and CDR2 is YNFKEQ. The chain's CDR3 is CASSQDETGGTEAFF.

This clonotype is deemed medium-sized by its frequency. The genes are TRBV29-1 and TRBJ2-3; TCRdb's D call of TRBD1 is untestable without DNA. The CDR3 sequence is 15 residues long. Germline CDR1 SQVTM, CDR2 ANQGSEA. The chain's CDR3 is CSADGLGDITDTQYF.

This chain connects TRBV3-1 to TRBJ2-2; there is no DNA to check the TCRdb D call of TRBD1. The CDR3 is 16 residues long. Germline lookup yields CDR1 LGHDT and CDR2 YNNKEL (reference sequence). The chain's CDR3 is CASSKGQGWDTGELFF.

The chain joins TRBV5-1 to TRBJ2-1; TCRdb calls TRBD1, which cannot be checked without DNA. The germline V gene has CDR1 SGHRS and CDR2 YFSETQ. CDR3 length equals 16 residues. The chain's CDR3 is CASSLLRDRGGDEQFF.

The rearrangement joins TRBV29-1 to TRBJ1-2; TCRdb indicates TRBD1, and absent DNA this call remains unverified. Per the germline V gene, CDR1 is SQVTM and CDR2 is ANQGSEA. The CDR3 spans 13 residues. The CDR3 spells CSVPHLGAYGYTF.

According to its frequency, this clonotype is medium-sized. V gene TRBV3-1 combines with J gene TRBJ2-1; TCRdb lists TRBD2, though no DNA is available to test this call. The CDR3 sequence is 15 residues long. Per the germline V gene, CDR1 is LGHDT and CDR2 is YNNKEL (reference sequence). CDR3 sequence reads: CASSLLAVSYNEQFF.

The chain combines TRBV28 with TRBJ2-5; without DNA, the TCRdb call of TRBD2 cannot be checked. Per germline, CDR1 MDHEN and CDR2 SYDVKM. This CDR3 is built from 16 residues. CDR3 amino acids: CASSLWASGIGETQYF.

V gene TRBV11-2 combines with J gene TRBJ1-4. This CDR3 contains 14 residues. Germline V gene lookup returns CDR1 SGHAT and CDR2 FQNNGV. The CDR3 spells CASSQRGLGEKLFF.

The gene calls are TRBV29-1 and TRBJ1-1; the D call of TRBD1 rests on TCRdb alone, since no DNA is present to check it. The germline V gene encodes CDR1 SQVTM and CDR2 ANQGSEA. CDR3 size: 13 residues. Here the CDR3 reads CSVEGQGSAEAFF.

The chain combines TRBV5-6 with TRBJ1-4; TCRdb calls TRBD1, which cannot be checked without DNA. The CDR3 has 16 residues. Germline-derived CDR1 and CDR2 are SGHDT and YYEEEE. CDR3: CASSRGMGQANEKLFF.

The rearrangement links TRBV27 to TRBJ2-1; TCRdb calls TRBD1, which cannot be checked without DNA. The CDR3 spans 13 residues. The germline CDR1 and CDR2 sequences are MNHEY and SMNVEV (reference sequence). Here the CDR3 reads CASSLMGGGEQFF.

The chain couples TRBV19 to TRBJ2-6; TCRdb outputs TRBD2, but without DNA this stays unchecked. The CDR3 totals 16 residues. Germline assignment: CDR1 LNHDA and CDR2 SQIVND (reference sequence). The chain's CDR3 is CASRGRVYSGANVLTF.

The chain combines TRBV7-2 with TRBJ1-1; TCRdb selects TRBD1, and the lack of DNA leaves this call unchecked. CDR3 size: 14 residues. Germline CDR1 SGHTA, CDR2 FQGNSA. This CDR3 is CASSNAGQGIEAFF.

This clonotype is called medium-sized (0.01 to 0.1%) based on its frequency. This chain joins TRBV28 and TRBJ1-2; TCRdb lists TRBD1, though no DNA is available to test this call. Germline assignment: CDR1 MDHEN and CDR2 SYDVKM. This CDR3 region has 15 residues. This CDR3 is CASSSPGTGTNGYTF.

This rearrangement joins TRBV5-4 to TRBJ1-6. The germline V gene encodes CDR1 SGHNT and CDR2 YYREEE (reference sequence). This CDR3 spans 14 amino acids. The CDR3 loop is CASSLDGSGSPLHF.

This clonotype is medium-sized by frequency. The V call is TRBV5-1, the J call TRBJ2-1; TCRdb proposes TRBD2, but this gene call is untestable without DNA. Germline V CDR1 and CDR2: SGHRS, YFSETQ. This CDR3 comprises 17 residues. CDR3 sequence: CASSLAASGRAEDEQFF.

V is TRBV6-6 and J is TRBJ2-1; TCRdb indicates TRBD1, and absent DNA this call remains unverified. CDR3 size: 16 residues. Germline CDR1 MNHNY, CDR2 SVGAGI (reference sequence). CDR3: CASSRDTASSYNEQFF.

The J gene is TRBJ2-2, the V gene TRBV5-1. The CDR3 is made up of 14 amino acids. Germline-derived CDR1 and CDR2 are SGHRS and YFSETQ. The CDR3 loop is CASSLLLNTGELFF. Complete variable domain (other parts from reference TRBV5-1 and TRBJ2-2): KAGVTQTPRYLIKTRGQQVTLSCSPISGHRSVSWYQQTPGQGLQFLFEYFSETQRNKGNFPGRFSGRQFSNSRSEMNVSTLELGDSALYLCASSLLLNTGELFFGEGSRLTVL.

This CDR3 reads CAWSGISTDTQYF. The chain couples TRBV30 to TRBJ2-3. The CDR3 extends over 13 amino acids. CDR1 GTSNPN and CDR2 SVGIG come from the germline V gene (reference sequence).